The 13 T cell receptor beta chains below were found in one sample sequenced in a study of cytotoxic CD8 clonotypes in ibrutinib-treated CLL. This table comes from immunoSEQ multiplex PCR, and its TCRdb copy is limited to in-frame clones, with some not included. Among over 95,000 clones listed, 58% were seen once. The material sequenced was PBMCs, taken after 24 months of ibrutinib treatment. The receptors come from a human donor with chronic lymphocytic leukemia.

The chain uses TRBV30 and TRBJ1-4; D not resolved. V gave up 0 bases and J gave up 7 bases, with 9 bases separating them. CDR1 and CDR2 (germline): GTSNPN, SVGIG (reference sequence). The CDR3 is 13 residues long. The CDR3 DNA reads as TGTGCCTGGAGTGTCCCTCCGGTTGAAAAACTGTTTTTT. It translates to CAWSVPPVEKLFF.

This clone was seen only a few times. Other DNA sequences in the sample encode the same CDR3. The chain is built from TRBV18 and TRBJ2-1; 11 positions match TRBD2. This CDR3 is 19 amino acids long. CDR1 KGHSH and CDR2 LQKENI come from the germline V gene. J lost 0 bases, V lost 3 bases, and 10 bases had no gene match. DNA for the CDR3: TGTGCCAGCTCACCCCCTAGCGGGGGGCCGTCAAGCTCCTACAATGAGCAGTTCTTC. Its translation is CASSPPSGGPSSSYNEQFF.

A remark on this clone: The sample holds other DNA sequences that translate to the same CDR3. The chain joins TRBV30 to TRBJ2-7, with D unclear. The CDR3 is made up of 10 amino acids. V shed 0 bases and J shed 6 bases, with 3 bases lying between them. Germline values: CDR1 GTSNPN, CDR2 SVGIG (reference sequence). The chain's CDR3 is CAWSVGEQYF. CDR3 nucleotide sequence: TGTGCCTGGAGTGTGGGCGAGCAGTACTTC.

V gene TRBV15 combines with J gene TRBJ2-1; no clear D. V lost 1 base to trimming and J lost 6 bases, with 13 bases between them. The CDR3 sequence is 15 residues long. Germline V gene data show CDR1 as LNHNV and CDR2 as YYDKDF (reference sequence). The CDR3 reads CATSRGGRDRNEQFF. CDR3 nucleotide sequence: TGTGCCACCAGCAGAGGGGGAAGGGATCGCAATGAGCAGTTCTTC.

This clone was picked up a small number of times. This sequence joins TRBV9 and TRBJ2-5; D possibly corresponds to TRBD2 (6 bases). CDR3 size: 14 residues. Trimming stripped 0 bases from V and 3 bases from J, with 9 bases between. Germline CDR1 and CDR2: SGDLS and YYNGEE. The CDR3 here is CASSVAWGEETQYF. CDR3 bases: TGTGCCAGCAGCGTAGCCTGGGGGGAAGAGACCCAGTACTTC.

This rearrangement joins TRBV25-1 to TRBJ1-6, with 8 nucleotides matching TRBD1. CDR3 length: 16 residues. J gave up 3 bases and V 6 bases, and 7 bases lay outside the gene matches. Germline V lookup: CDR1 MGHDK, CDR2 SYGVNS. The CDR3 region has the DNA TGTGCCAGCAGCCATAACAGGGGGGACTATAATTCACCCCTCCACTTT. Translating it yields CASSHNRGDYNSPLHF.

In regard to this clone: A much larger clone lies a single base off, so this may be a read error. The CDR3 protein is CASSVDEGRVGEQYF. The CDR3 nucleotides read TGTGCCAGCAGCGTAGATGAGGGGAGGGTCGGCGAGCAGTACTTC. V gene TRBV9 combines with J gene TRBJ2-7; 7 nucleotides agree with TRBD2. CDR3 length: 15 amino acids. The germline V gene has CDR1 SGDLS and CDR2 YYNGEE. Trimming removed 0 bases from V and 6 bases from J; junction bases left unmatched: 9. The complete variable domain, with remaining parts taken from reference TRBV9 and TRBJ2-7, reads DSGVTQTPKHLITATGQRVTLRCSPRSGDLSVYWYQQSLDQGLQFLIQYYNGEERAKGNILERFSAQQFPDLHSELNLSSLELGDSALYFCASSVDEGRVGEQYFGPGTRLTVT.

The V gene is TRBV4-1, the J gene TRBJ2-3, with 8 bases fitting TRBD2. There are 16 residues in the CDR3. CDR1 is MGHRA, CDR2 YSYEKL, per germline. The ends lost 1 base at V and 2 bases at J; junction bases unmatched: 5. In nucleotides, the CDR3 is TGCGCCAGCAGCCAAGGGTTAGCGGGGCTCACAGATACGCAGTATTTT. Amino acid sequence: CASSQGLAGLTDTQYF.

A word on this clone: Other nucleotide sequences from this sample produce the same CDR3. The chain is built from TRBV29-1 and TRBJ2-5, with 8 bases that match TRBD1. The CDR3 length is 12 residues. Germline V CDR1 and CDR2: SQVTM, ANQGSEA. With 4 bases clipped from V and 4 bases from J, the junction kept 2 bases outside the gene matches. The CDR3 sequence: CSVGGQGETQYF. The CDR3 DNA reads TGCAGCGTTGGAGGACAGGGAGAGACCCAGTACTTC. The complete variable domain, with remaining parts taken from reference TRBV29-1 and TRBJ2-5, reads SAVISQKPSRDICQRGTSLTIQCQVDSQVTMMFWYRQQPGQSLTLIATANQGSEATYESGFVIDKFPISRPNLTFSTLTVSNMSPEDSSIYLCSVGGQGETQYFGPGTRLLVL.

In this sample, this clone turned up many times. CDR3 sequence: CAITPGQGTFLNEQYF. The CDR3 nucleotides read TGTGCCATCACCCCCGGGCAGGGGACTTTCCTTAACGAGCAGTACTTC. This chain uses TRBV10-3 with TRBJ2-7; D is possibly TRBD1 or TRBD2 (6 bases each). The CDR3 extends over 16 amino acids. V was clipped by 7 bases and J by 5 bases, with 24 bases between them. Germline-derived CDR1 and CDR2 are ENHRY and SYGVKD.

The rearrangement links TRBV9 to TRBJ2-3, with D possibly TRBD2 on 6 matching bases. Between the trimmed V and J ends, which lost 1 base and 6 bases, there was a span of 21 bases. The CDR3 length is 17 residues. Germline-derived CDR1 and CDR2 are SGDLS and YYNGEE. The CDR3 DNA follows: TGTGCCAGCAGCGTAAGCTCCCCGGGGGAAATATTGGATACGCAGTATTTT. This translates into CASSVSSPGEILDTQYF.

J is TRBJ2-7 and V is TRBV7-2, with D uncertain. Germline V gene lookup returns CDR1 SGHTA and CDR2 FQGNSA. The CDR3 sequence is 15 residues long. The V gene lost 1 base and the J gene lost 4 bases, with 14 bases spanning the gap. CDR3 sequence: CASSLGATHLYEQYF. The CDR3 DNA reads as TGTGCCAGCAGCTTAGGAGCGACACACCTTTACGAGCAGTACTTC.

DNA of the CDR3: TGTGCCAGCAGCGTAGGGGTATCCACCGGGGAGCTGTTTTTT. Protein product: CASSVGVSTGELFF. The V call is TRBV9, the J call TRBJ2-2; D remains ambiguous. This CDR3 has 14 amino acids. In germline, CDR1 is SGDLS, CDR2 YYNGEE. V was cut by 0 bases and J by 4 bases, with 7 bases left in between.